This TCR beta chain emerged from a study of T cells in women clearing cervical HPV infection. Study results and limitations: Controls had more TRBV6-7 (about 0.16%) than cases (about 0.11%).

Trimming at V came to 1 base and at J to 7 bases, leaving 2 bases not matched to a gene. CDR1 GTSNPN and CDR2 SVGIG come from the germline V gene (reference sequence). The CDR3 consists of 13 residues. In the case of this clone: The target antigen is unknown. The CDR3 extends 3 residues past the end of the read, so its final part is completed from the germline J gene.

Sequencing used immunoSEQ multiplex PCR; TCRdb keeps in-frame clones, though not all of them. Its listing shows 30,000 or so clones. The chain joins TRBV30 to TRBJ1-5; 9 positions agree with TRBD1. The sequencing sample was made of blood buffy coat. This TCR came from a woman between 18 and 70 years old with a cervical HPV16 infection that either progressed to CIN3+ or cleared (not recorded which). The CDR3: CAWSGDRDQPQHF. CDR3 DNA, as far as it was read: TGTGCCTGGAGTGGGGACAGGGACCAGCCC.